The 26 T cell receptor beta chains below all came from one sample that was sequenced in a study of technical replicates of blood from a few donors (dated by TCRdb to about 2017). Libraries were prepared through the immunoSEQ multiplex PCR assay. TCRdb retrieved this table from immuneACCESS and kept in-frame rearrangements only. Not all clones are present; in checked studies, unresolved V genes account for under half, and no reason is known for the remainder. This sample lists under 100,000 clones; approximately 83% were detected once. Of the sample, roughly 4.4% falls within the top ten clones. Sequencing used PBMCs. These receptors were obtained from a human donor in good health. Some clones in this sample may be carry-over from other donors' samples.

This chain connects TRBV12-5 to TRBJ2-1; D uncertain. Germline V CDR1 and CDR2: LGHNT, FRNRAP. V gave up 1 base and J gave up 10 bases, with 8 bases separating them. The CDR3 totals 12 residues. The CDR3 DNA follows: TGTGCTAGTGGTTTGGACTCCATCGAGCAGTTCTTC. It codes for CASGLDSIEQFF.

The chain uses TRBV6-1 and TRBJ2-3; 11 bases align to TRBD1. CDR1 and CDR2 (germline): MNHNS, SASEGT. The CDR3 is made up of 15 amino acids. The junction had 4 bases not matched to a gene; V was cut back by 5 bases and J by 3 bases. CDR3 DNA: TGTGCCAGCAGTCGGACAGGGGGCGCGACAGATACGCAGTATTTT. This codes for CASSRTGGATDTQYF.

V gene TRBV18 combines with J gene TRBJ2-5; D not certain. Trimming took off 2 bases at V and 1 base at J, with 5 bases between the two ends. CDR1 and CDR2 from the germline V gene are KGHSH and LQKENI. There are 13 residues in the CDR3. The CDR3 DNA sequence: TGTGCCAGCTCACCAGAGGTCCAAGAGACCCAGTACTTC. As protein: CASSPEVQETQYF. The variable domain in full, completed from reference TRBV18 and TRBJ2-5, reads NAGVMQNPRHLVRRRGQEARLRCSPMKGHSHVYWYRQLPEEGLKFMVYLQKENIIDESGMPKERFSAEFPKEGPSILRIQQVVRGDSAAYFCASSPEVQETQYFGPGTRLLVL.

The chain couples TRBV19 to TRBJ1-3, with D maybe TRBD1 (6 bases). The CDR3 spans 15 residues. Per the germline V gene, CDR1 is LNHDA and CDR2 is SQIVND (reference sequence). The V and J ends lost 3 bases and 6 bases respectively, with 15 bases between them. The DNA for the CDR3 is TGTGCCAGTAGTATCGGACAGTCTAAAGCAAACACCATATATTTT. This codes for CASSIGQSKANTIYF.

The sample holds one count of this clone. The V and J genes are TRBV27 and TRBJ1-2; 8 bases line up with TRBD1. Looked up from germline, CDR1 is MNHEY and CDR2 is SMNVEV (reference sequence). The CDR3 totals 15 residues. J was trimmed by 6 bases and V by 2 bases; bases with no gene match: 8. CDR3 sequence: CASSLAQDRDDGYTF. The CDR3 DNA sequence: TGTGCCAGCAGTTTAGCACAGGACAGGGACGATGGCTACACCTTC.

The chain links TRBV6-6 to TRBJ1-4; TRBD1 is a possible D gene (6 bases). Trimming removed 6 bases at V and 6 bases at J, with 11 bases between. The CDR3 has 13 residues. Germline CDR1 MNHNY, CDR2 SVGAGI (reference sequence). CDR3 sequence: CASSPDRDEKLFF. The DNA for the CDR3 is TGTGCCAGCAGCCCGGACAGAGATGAAAAACTGTTTTTT.

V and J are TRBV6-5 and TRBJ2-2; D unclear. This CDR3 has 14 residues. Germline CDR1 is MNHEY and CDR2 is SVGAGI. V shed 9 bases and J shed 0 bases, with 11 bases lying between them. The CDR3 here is CASHPTANTGELFF. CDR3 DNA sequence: TGTGCCAGTCACCCCACAGCGAACACCGGGGAGCTGTTTTTT.

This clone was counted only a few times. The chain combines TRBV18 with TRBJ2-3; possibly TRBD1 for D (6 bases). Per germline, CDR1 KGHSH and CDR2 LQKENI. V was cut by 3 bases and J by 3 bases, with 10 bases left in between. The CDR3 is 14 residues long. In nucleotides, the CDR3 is TGTGCCAGCTCACCTTCCCAGGGGACAGATACGCAGTATTTT. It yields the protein CASSPSQGTDTQYF.

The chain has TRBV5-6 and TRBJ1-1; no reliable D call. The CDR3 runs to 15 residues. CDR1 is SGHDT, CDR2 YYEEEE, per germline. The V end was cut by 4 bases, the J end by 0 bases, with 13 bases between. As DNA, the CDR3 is TGTGCCAGCAGCCGATCTGACGGGATGAACACTGAAGCTTTCTTT. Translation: CASSRSDGMNTEAFF.

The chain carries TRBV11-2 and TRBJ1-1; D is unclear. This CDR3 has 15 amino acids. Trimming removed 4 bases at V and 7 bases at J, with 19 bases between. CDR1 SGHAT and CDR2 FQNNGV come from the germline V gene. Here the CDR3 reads CASSSTPNVRGEAFF. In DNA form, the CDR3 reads TGTGCCAGCAGCTCTACACCGAACGTCAGAGGTGAAGCTTTCTTT.

The DNA for the CDR3 is TGTGCCAGCAGTAGGGATCCGGACAGGGTCCCAGATACGCAGTATTTT. Translating gives CASSRDPDRVPDTQYF. This rearrangement joins TRBV27 to TRBJ2-3; 8 bases fit TRBD1. J gave up 4 bases and V 5 bases, and 11 bases lay outside the gene matches. The CDR3 loop spans 16 amino acids. Germline V gives CDR1 MNHEY, CDR2 SMNVEV (reference sequence).

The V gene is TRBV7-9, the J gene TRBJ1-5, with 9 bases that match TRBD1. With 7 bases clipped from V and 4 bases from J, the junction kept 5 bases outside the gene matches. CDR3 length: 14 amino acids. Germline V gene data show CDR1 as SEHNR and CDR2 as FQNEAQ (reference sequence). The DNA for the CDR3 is TGTGCCAGCACGACAGGGGGTCTTAATCAGCCCCAGCATTTT. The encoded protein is CASTTGGLNQPQHF.

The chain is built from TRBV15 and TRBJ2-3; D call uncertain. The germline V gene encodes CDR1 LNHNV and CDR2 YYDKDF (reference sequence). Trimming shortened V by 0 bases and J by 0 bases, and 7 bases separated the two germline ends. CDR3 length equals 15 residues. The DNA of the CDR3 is TGTGCCACCAGCAGAGATTTCGGGAGCACAGATACGCAGTATTTT. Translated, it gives CATSRDFGSTDTQYF. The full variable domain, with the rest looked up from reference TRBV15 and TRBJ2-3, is DAMVIQNPRYQVTQFGKPVTLSCSQTLNHNVMYWYQQKSSQAPKLLFHYYDKDFNNEADTPDNFQSRRPNTSFCFLDIRSPGLGDTAMYLCATSRDFGSTDTQYFGPGTRLTVL.

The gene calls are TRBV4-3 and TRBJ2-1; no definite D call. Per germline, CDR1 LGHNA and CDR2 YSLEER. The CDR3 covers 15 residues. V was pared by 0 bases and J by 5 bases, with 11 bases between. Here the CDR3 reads CASSQDSLVDNEQFF. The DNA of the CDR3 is TGCGCCAGCAGCCAAGACTCCCTAGTTGACAATGAGCAGTTCTTC.

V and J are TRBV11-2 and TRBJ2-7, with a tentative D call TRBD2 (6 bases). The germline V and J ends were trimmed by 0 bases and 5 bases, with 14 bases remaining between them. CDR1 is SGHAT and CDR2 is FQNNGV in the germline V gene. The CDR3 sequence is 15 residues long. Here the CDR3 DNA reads TGTGCCAGCAGCTTAGATCCCTATGGGGGGAACGAGCAGTACTTC. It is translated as CASSLDPYGGNEQYF. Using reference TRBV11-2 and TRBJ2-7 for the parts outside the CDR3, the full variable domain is EAGVAQSPRYKIIEKRQSVAFWCNPISGHATLYWYQQILGQGPKLLIQFQNNGVVDDSQLPKDRFSAERLKGVDSTLKIQPAKLEDSAVYLCASSLDPYGGNEQYFGPGTRLTVT.

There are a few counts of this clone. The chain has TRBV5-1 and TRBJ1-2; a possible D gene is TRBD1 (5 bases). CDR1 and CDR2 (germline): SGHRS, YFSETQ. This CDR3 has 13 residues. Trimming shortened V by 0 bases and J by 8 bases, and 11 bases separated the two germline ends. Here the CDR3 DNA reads TGCGCCAGCAGCTTGGGTGGGGCGCGGGGCTACACCTTC. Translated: CASSLGGARGYTF.

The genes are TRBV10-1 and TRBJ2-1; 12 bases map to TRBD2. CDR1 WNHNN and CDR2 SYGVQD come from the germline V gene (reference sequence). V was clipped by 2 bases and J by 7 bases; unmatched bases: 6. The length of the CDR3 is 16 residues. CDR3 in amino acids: CASSELTSGSTNEQFF. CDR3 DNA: TGCGCCAGCAGTGAGCTGACTAGCGGGAGCACGAATGAGCAGTTCTTC.

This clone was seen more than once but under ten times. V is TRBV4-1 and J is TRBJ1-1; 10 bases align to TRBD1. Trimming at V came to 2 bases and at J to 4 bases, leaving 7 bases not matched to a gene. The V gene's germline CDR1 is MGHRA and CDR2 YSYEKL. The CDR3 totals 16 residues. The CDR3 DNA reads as TGCGCCAGCAGCCAATTGCCGGGACAGGGGAGCACTGAAGCTTTCTTT. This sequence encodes CASSQLPGQGSTEAFF.

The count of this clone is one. For the CDR3, the DNA is TGCGCCAGCAGCCAAGATCTAAGGCTAGCGGGCGAGCAGTACTTC. It codes for CASSQDLRLAGEQYF. This chain uses TRBV4-3 with TRBJ2-7, with 8 positions matching TRBD2. Trimming cost V 0 bases and J 6 bases; bases outside gene matches: 7. The germline V gene encodes CDR1 LGHNA and CDR2 YSLEER. This CDR3 spans 15 amino acids.

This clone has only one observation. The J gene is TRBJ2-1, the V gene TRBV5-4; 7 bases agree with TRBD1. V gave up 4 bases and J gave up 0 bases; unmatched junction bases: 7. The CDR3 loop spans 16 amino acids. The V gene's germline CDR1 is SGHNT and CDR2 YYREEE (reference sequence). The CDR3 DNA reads TGTGCCAGCAGCCCCAACAGGGGACCCTCCTACAATGAGCAGTTCTTC. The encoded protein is CASSPNRGPSYNEQFF.

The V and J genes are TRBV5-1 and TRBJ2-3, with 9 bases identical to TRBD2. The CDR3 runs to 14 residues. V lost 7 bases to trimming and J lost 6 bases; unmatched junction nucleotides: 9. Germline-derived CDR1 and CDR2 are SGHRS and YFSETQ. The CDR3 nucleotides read TGCGCCAGCCGGCGGGGGGGGTCAAGTGATACGCAGTATTTT. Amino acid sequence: CASRRGGSSDTQYF.

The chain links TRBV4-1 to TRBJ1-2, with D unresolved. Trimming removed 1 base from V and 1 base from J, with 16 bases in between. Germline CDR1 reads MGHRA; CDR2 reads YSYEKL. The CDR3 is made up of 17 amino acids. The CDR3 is CASSQVMLGRFNYGYTF. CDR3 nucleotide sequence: TGCGCCAGCAGCCAAGTTATGCTCGGTCGGTTTAACTATGGCTACACCTTC.

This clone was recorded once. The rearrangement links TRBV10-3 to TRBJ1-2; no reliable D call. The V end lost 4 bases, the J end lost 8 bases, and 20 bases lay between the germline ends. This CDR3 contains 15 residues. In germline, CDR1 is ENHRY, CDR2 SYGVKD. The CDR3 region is CAISGSEALSGGYTF. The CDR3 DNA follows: TGTGCCATCAGTGGCTCCGAGGCCCTCTCTGGAGGCTACACCTTC.

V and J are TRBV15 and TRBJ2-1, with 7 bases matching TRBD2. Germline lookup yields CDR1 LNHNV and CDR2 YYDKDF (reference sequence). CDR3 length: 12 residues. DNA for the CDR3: TGTGCGGCAACGGGAGGAGGGGACGAGCAGTTCTTC. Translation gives CAATGGGDEQFF.

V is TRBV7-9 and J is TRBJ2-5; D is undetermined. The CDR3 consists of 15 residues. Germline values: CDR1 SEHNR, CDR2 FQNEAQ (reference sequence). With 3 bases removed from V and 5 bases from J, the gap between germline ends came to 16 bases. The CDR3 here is CASSLSARGYETQYF. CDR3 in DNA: TGTGCCAGCAGCTTGTCGGCTCGAGGTTACGAGACCCAGTACTTC.

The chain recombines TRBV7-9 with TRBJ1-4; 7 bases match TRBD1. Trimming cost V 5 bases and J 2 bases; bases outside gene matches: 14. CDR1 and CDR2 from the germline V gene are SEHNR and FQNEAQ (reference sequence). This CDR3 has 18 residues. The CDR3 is CASSPSFTGDGTNEKLFF. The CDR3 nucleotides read TGTGCCAGCAGCCCCAGTTTCACAGGGGATGGGACTAATGAAAAACTGTTTTTT.